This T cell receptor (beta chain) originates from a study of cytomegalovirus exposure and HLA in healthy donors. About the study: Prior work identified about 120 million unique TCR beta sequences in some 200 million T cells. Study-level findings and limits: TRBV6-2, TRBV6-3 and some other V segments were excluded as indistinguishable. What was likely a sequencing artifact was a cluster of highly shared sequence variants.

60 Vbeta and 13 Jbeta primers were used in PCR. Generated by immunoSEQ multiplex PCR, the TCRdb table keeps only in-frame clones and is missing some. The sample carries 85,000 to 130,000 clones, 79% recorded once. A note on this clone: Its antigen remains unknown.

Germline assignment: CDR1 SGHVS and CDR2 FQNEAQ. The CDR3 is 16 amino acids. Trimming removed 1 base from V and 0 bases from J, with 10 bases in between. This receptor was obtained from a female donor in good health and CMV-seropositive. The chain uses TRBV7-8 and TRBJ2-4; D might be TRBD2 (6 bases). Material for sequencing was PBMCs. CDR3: CASSLEAGTAKNIQYF. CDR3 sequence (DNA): TGTGCCAGCAGCTTAGAGGCGGGGACAGCCAAAAACATTCAGTACTTC.